These 8 T cell receptor beta chains were sequenced from one sample in a study of cytotoxic CD8 clonotypes in ibrutinib-treated CLL. Produced via immunoSEQ multiplex PCR; TCRdb's table is partial and in-frame only. The sample consists of about 300,000 clones, roughly three quarters of them appearing once. The sequences come from PBMCs, collected at disease progression, from a patient treated with ibrutinib. The receptor source for this set is a human donor with chronic lymphocytic leukemia.

This clone was detected only once. The chain combines TRBV5-1 with TRBJ2-3; TRBD2 matches at 10 bases. Looked up from germline, CDR1 is SGHRS and CDR2 is YFSETQ. The CDR3 contains 15 residues. V dropped 4 bases and J dropped 1; count of bases not matched to a gene: 3. The CDR3 DNA sequence: TGCGCCAGCAGCCACACTAGCGGGGGCACAGATACGCAGTATTTT. Residues: CASSHTSGGTDTQYF.

J is TRBJ1-6 and V is TRBV7-9, with D unresolved. Trimming stripped 1 base from V and 9 bases from J, with 7 bases between. The CDR3 contains 13 residues. CDR1 SEHNR and CDR2 FQNEAQ come from the germline V gene (reference sequence). The CDR3 sequence is CASSLVGPSPLHF. The CDR3 coding sequence is TGTGCCAGCAGCTTAGTCGGCCCTTCACCCCTCCACTTT.

The V call is TRBV6-4, the J call TRBJ2-1; perhaps TRBD1 as D (8 bases). The germline V gene has CDR1 MRHNA and CDR2 SNTAGT. Trimming stripped 6 bases from V and 0 bases from J, with 15 bases between. This CDR3 comprises 16 residues. The CDR3 sequence: CASSYRGGSSYNEQFF. CDR3 nucleotide sequence: TGTGCCAGCAGCTACAGGGGGGGTAGCTCCTACAATGAGCAGTTCTTC.

The chain has TRBV10-2 and TRBJ2-2; 8 positions agree with TRBD2. Trimming at V came to 5 bases and at J to 7 bases, leaving 6 bases not matched to a gene. The CDR3 loop spans 14 amino acids. Germline V gene lookup returns CDR1 WSHSY and CDR2 SAAADI. The CDR3 is CASSISGNGGELFF. Written as DNA, the CDR3 is TGCGCCAGCAGTATTAGCGGGAATGGCGGGGAGCTGTTTTTT.

This clone has only a few counts. In the same sample, other DNA sequences code for this CDR3. V gene TRBV2 combines with J gene TRBJ1-1; D not certain. Trimming pared 4 bases from V and 1 base from J, leaving 4 bases between. There are 12 residues in the CDR3. Germline V gene sequence: CDR1 SNHLY, CDR2 FYNNEI. This chain's CDR3 is CASSAGNTEAFF. The CDR3 DNA reads TGTGCCAGCAGTGCGGGGAACACTGAAGCTTTCTTT.

Remarks on this clone: In the same sample, other DNA sequences code for this CDR3. The chain uses TRBV29-1 and TRBJ1-2, with unresolved D. The CDR3 has 12 amino acids. Germline values: CDR1 SQVTM, CDR2 ANQGSEA. Deletions cut 3 bases from V and 2 bases from J, with 7 bases between. CDR3 region: CSVETGNYGYTF. CDR3 bases: TGCAGCGTTGAGACGGGGAACTATGGCTACACCTTC.

This clone was observed a handful of times. The rearrangement links TRBV7-9 to TRBJ2-7; D ambiguous. Germline V gene lookup returns CDR1 SEHNR and CDR2 FQNEAQ (reference sequence). Trimming shortened V by 3 bases and J by 0 bases, and 9 bases separated the two germline ends. This CDR3 region has 14 residues. The CDR3 nucleotides are TGTGCCAGCAGCTTCGACGGAAACTCCTACGAGCAGTACTTC. This sequence encodes CASSFDGNSYEQYF.

This chain uses TRBV7-6 with TRBJ2-1; D possibly corresponds to TRBD2 (5 bases). This CDR3 is 13 amino acids long. CDR1 and CDR2 (germline): SGHVS, FNYEAQ. V dropped 5 bases and J dropped 12 bases, with 17 bases sitting between them. The CDR3 coding sequence is TGTGCCAGCAGCACCTGGACGGGAAAGGGGCAGTTCTTC. Its translation is CASSTWTGKGQFF.